The 32 T cell receptor beta chains reported below all come from one sample, sequenced in a study of Graves' ophthalmopathy and Graves' hyperthyroidism. CDR3 regions of TCR beta were amplified from RNA transcripts. After a first-round RT-PCR with HTBI primers, a second-round multiplex PCR was run. TCRdb used MiXCR to reprocess the multiplex PCR reads, holding one entry per CDR3 protein. In the table there are roughly 500,000 distinct CDR3 sequences, over 13% of which are singletons. The specimen sequenced was blood. The receptor set was obtained from a woman aged 25 to 39 with Graves' ophthalmopathy.

Ten or more counts support this clonotype. This chain links TRBV7-9 with TRBJ2-7; D uncertain. Trimming took off 4 bases at V and 2 bases at J, with 15 bases between the two ends. The CDR3 has 15 residues. CDR1 and CDR2 from the germline V gene are SEHNR and FQNEAQ (reference sequence). CDR3 sequence reads: CASSSQVVAPYEQYF. For the CDR3, the DNA is TGTGCCAGCAGCTCCCAGGTAGTTGCCCCCTACGAGCAGTACTTC.

About this clonotype itself: Compared with germline, one end of the junction differs, possibly owing to a read error. The chain combines TRBV19 with TRBJ1-2; D uncertain. This CDR3 comprises 15 residues. Germline-derived CDR1 and CDR2 are LNHDA and SQIVND (reference sequence). Written as DNA, the CDR3 is TGTGCCAGTATTTCGAACACCGGGGATTGGTATGCCTACACCTTC. Translated: CASISNTGDWYAYTF.

In this sample, this clonotype turned up many times. The chain uses TRBV12-3 or TRBV12-4 and TRBJ2-7; D possibly corresponds to TRBD1 (6 bases). CDR3 length equals 15 residues. Trimming pared 5 bases from V and 0 bases from J, leaving 14 bases between. Here the CDR3 reads CASSIDRLPSYEQYF. In nucleotides, the CDR3 is TGTGCCAGCAGTATCGACAGGCTGCCCTCCTACGAGCAGTACTTC.

This clonotype was seen repeatedly, ten times or more. J is TRBJ1-1 and V is TRBV10-3; TRBD1 matches 8 bases. From germline, CDR1 is ENHRY and CDR2 SYGVKD. This CDR3 has 11 amino acids. V lost 6 bases and J lost 9; bases outside the gene matches: 3. The CDR3 DNA sequence: TGTGCCATCAGGGGGGACAGGAAAGCTTTCTTT. Translating gives CAIRGDRKAFF.

In its sample, this clonotype was seen many times. The DNA for the CDR3 is TGTGCCAGCAGCCGACAGGGATTCCCGGCCTACTCTGGAAACACCATATATTTT. Protein: CASSRQGFPAYSGNTIYF. This chain links TRBV12-3 or TRBV12-4 with TRBJ1-3, with 7 nucleotides matching TRBD1. This CDR3 contains 18 residues. The V and J ends lost 6 bases and 0 bases, in that order; junction bases with no gene match: 14.

This chain joins TRBV7-3 and TRBJ2-2, with TRBD1 matching over 8 bases. Looked up from germline, CDR1 is SGHTA and CDR2 is FQGTGA. With 5 bases clipped from V and 5 bases from J, the junction kept 4 bases outside the gene matches. The CDR3 is 14 amino acids. The CDR3 protein is CASSHDRGTGELFF. The DNA for the CDR3 is TGTGCCAGCAGCCACGACAGGGGAACCGGGGAGCTGTTTTTT.

This clonotype was observed a few times. This chain joins TRBV15 and TRBJ2-2, with D tentatively TRBD2 (5 bases). The CDR3 has 15 amino acids. CDR1 LNHNV and CDR2 YYDKDF come from the germline V gene (reference sequence). The V end was cut by 0 bases, the J end by 4 bases, with 9 bases between. The CDR3 region is CATSRDRESTGELFF. The CDR3 region has the DNA TGTGCCACCAGCAGAGATAGGGAGAGCACCGGGGAGCTGTTTTTT.

This clonotype was detected a few times. V and J are TRBV5-1 and TRBJ2-7, with 11 bases fitting TRBD2. Germline V CDR1 and CDR2: SGHRS, YFSETQ. Trimming took 0 bases from V and 2 from J; bases not matched to a gene: 10. The CDR3 has 18 residues. This chain's CDR3 is CASSLGPTTSGSPYEQYF. The CDR3 nucleotides read TGCGCCAGCAGCTTGGGCCCCACCACTAGCGGGAGCCCCTACGAGCAGTACTTC. Looking up the rest from reference TRBV5-1 and TRBJ2-7 gives the full variable domain: KAGVTQTPRYLIKTRGQQVTLSCSPISGHRSVSWYQQTPGQGLQFLFEYFSETQRNKGNFPGRFSGRQFSNSRSEMNVSTLELGDSALYLCASSLGPTTSGSPYEQYFGPGTRLTVT.

This clonotype showed up many times. The chain employs TRBV20-1 and TRBJ2-7, with 8 bases that match TRBD2. Germline V gives CDR1 DFQATT, CDR2 SNEGSKA (reference sequence). The ends lost 5 bases at V and 5 bases at J; junction bases unmatched: 20. CDR3 length: 17 amino acids. CDR3 loop: CSARGQIEAGVQNEQYF. The CDR3 bases are TGCAGTGCTCGGGGTCAAATTGAAGCGGGAGTGCAAAACGAGCAGTACTTC.

This clonotype came up many times. The chain carries TRBV2 and TRBJ2-5; D remains ambiguous. V lost 7 bases to trimming and J lost 0 bases, with 9 bases between them. The CDR3 loop spans 13 amino acids. The germline V gene encodes CDR1 SNHLY and CDR2 FYNNEI. The CDR3 here is CASILQYQETQYF. Here the CDR3 DNA reads TGTGCCAGCATCCTCCAGTACCAAGAGACCCAGTACTTC.

This clonotype occurred many times. The gene calls are TRBV11-2 and TRBJ2-5; perhaps TRBD2 as D (7 bases). CDR1 and CDR2 (germline): SGHAT, FQNNGV. With 5 bases removed from V and 5 bases from J, the gap between germline ends came to 24 bases. The CDR3 is 17 residues long. The CDR3 nucleotides read TGTGCCAGCAGCCCAAAGGGGGGGCAGGGGATTTGGGAGACCCAGTACTTC. It is translated as CASSPKGGQGIWETQYF.

This clonotype was counted many times. The chain combines TRBV10-3 with TRBJ1-1; D unclear. Per germline, CDR1 ENHRY and CDR2 SYGVKD. The CDR3 spans 15 residues. Trimming pared 10 bases from V and 5 bases from J, leaving 23 bases between. CDR3 bases: TGTGCCACCGAGGCAAGCCCTGGGAAGGGAACTGAAGCTTTCTTT. This encodes CATEASPGKGTEAFF.

This clonotype was detected ten times or more. The chain uses TRBV6-1 and TRBJ2-5; tentatively, D is TRBD2 (5 bases). Trimming removed 6 bases from V and 7 bases from J, with 12 bases in between. This CDR3 has 12 amino acids. Germline V gene sequence: CDR1 MNHNS, CDR2 SASEGT. Here the CDR3 reads CASRDSTRTQYF. CDR3 DNA sequence: TGTGCCAGCAGGGACTCCACCAGGACCCAGTACTTC.

This clonotype turned up a few times. V is TRBV3-1 and J is TRBJ1-2, with D uncertain. Between the trimmed V and J ends, which lost 6 bases and 8 bases, there was a span of 22 bases. Germline values: CDR1 LGHDT, CDR2 YNNKEL (reference sequence). There are 15 residues in the CDR3. Here the CDR3 DNA reads TGTGCCAGCAGTTCTCCCGACGGCCGCATGATAGGCTACACCTTC. Encoded protein: CASSSPDGRMIGYTF.

This clonotype has at least ten counts. The chain carries TRBV7-6 and TRBJ2-6; no clear D. Trimming shortened V by 5 bases and J by 1 base, and 9 bases separated the two germline ends. Germline CDR1 reads SGHVS; CDR2 reads FNYEAQ. CDR3 size: 15 residues. This CDR3 is CASSLMGSGANVLTF. CDR3 in DNA: TGTGCCAGCAGCCTGATGGGGTCTGGGGCCAACGTCCTGACTTTC.

This clonotype was observed at least ten times. The chain joins TRBV12-5 to TRBJ1-1, with D unclear. The germline CDR1 and CDR2 sequences are LGHNT and FRNRAP. V lost 3 bases to trimming and J lost 1 base, with 9 bases between them. The CDR3 totals 14 residues. CDR3 in DNA: TGTGCTAGTGGTTTCGGGGAGGGGAACACTGAAGCTTTCTTT. It encodes CASGFGEGNTEAFF.

Many counts were recorded for this clonotype. This chain connects TRBV6-1 to TRBJ1-6; D may be TRBD1 (5 bases). The CDR3 loop spans 15 amino acids. CDR1 and CDR2 (germline): MNHNS, SASEGT. Trimming cost V 2 bases and J 3 bases, with 8 bases left between them. The CDR3: CASSERGIYNSPLHF. In DNA form, the CDR3 reads TGTGCCAGCAGTGAACGGGGGATCTATAATTCACCCCTCCACTTT.

At least ten counts were recorded for this clonotype. The V gene is TRBV6-5, the J gene TRBJ1-1; 8 bases line up with TRBD1. Unmatched junction bases numbered 4, after V lost 1 base and J lost 0 bases. CDR1 and CDR2 (germline): MNHEY, SVGAGI. This CDR3 contains 16 residues. The CDR3 loop reads CASSYWGTGMNTEAFF. The CDR3 DNA reads as TGTGCCAGCAGTTACTGGGGGACAGGCATGAACACTGAAGCTTTCTTT.

This clonotype has a handful of counts. V usage is TRBV29-1 and J usage is TRBJ1-1; D is uncertain. V gave up 8 bases and J gave up 6 bases, with 19 bases separating them. Germline loops: CDR1 SQVTM, CDR2 ANQGSEA. The CDR3 totals 13 residues. CDR3 nucleotides: TGCAGCCTGGAAAAGGGTAGGAGCGCTGAAGCTTTCTTT. Its protein is CSLEKGRSAEAFF.

In the case of this clonotype: A read error may be the cause here, since a much bigger clone is one base away. DNA for the CDR3: TGTGACTGGAGCGGACAGGCGGAAGCTTTCTTT. It translates to CDWSGQAEAFF. This sequence joins TRBV30 and TRBJ1-1; TRBD1 agrees at 7 bases. This CDR3 contains 11 residues. Germline CDR1 is GTSNPN and CDR2 is SVGIG (reference sequence). Full variable domain (remainder filled in from reference TRBV30 and TRBJ1-1): SQTIHQWPATLVQPVGSPLSLECTVEGTSNPNLYWYRQAAGRGLQLLFYSVGIGQISSEVPQNLSASRPQDRQFILSSKKLLLSDSGFYLCDWSGQAEAFFGQGTRLTVV.

This chain uses TRBV6-5 with TRBJ2-2; the D is unclear. The CDR3 covers 13 residues. With 4 bases removed from V and 6 bases from J, the gap between germline ends came to 9 bases. Per germline, CDR1 MNHEY and CDR2 SVGAGI. The CDR3 DNA reads as TGTGCCAGCAGTTTGCGGTTCCCCGGGGAGCTGTTTTTT. Encoded protein: CASSLRFPGELFF.

The table lists this clonotype with many counts. CDR3: CASSPSGVYGYTF. The CDR3 bases are TGTGCCAGCAGCCCCTCGGGGGTCTATGGCTACACCTTC. The chain is built from TRBV7-8 and TRBJ1-2; D is possibly TRBD1 (5 bases). Germline lookup yields CDR1 SGHVS and CDR2 FQNEAQ. This CDR3 spans 13 amino acids. Trimming stripped 5 bases from V and 4 bases from J, with 11 bases between.

This clonotype was observed a few times. The chain is built from TRBV27 and TRBJ2-2, with 7 bases identical to TRBD2. The CDR3 contains 16 residues. Germline V gene lookup returns CDR1 MNHEY and CDR2 SMNVEV (reference sequence). The trim removed 4 bases at V and 5 bases at J, leaving 10 bases unmatched. The CDR3 DNA reads TGTGCCAGCAGTTCCCGATTTGCGGGAGTTACCGGGGAGCTGTTTTTT. It translates to CASSSRFAGVTGELFF.

The J gene is TRBJ1-1, the V gene TRBV28; D gene ambiguous. The V end lost 7 bases, the J end lost 0 bases, and 9 bases lay between the germline ends. In germline, CDR1 is MDHEN, CDR2 SYDVKM. The CDR3 covers 13 residues. In nucleotides, the CDR3 is TGTGCCAGCAAGGGAGAGATGAACACTGAAGCTTTCTTT. Translation: CASKGEMNTEAFF.

This clonotype was picked up many times. This chain uses TRBV15 with TRBJ1-1; tentatively, D is TRBD1 (5 bases). Trimming took 5 bases from V and 1 from J, leaving 14 bases between them. Germline CDR1 LNHNV, CDR2 YYDKDF (reference sequence). The CDR3 consists of 15 residues. CDR3 bases: TGTGCCACCAGCCAGAGGGCGGGGGGGAACACTGAAGCTTTCTTT. Translation gives CATSQRAGGNTEAFF.

This clonotype was counted ten times or more. The CDR3 coding sequence is TGTGCCAGCAGTTGGAGGACAGGGGGAATCCCTGAAGCTTTCTTT. It is translated as CASSWRTGGIPEAFF. The chain carries TRBV12-3 or TRBV12-4 and TRBJ1-1, with 10 bases that match TRBD1. The CDR3 contains 15 residues. V shed 4 bases and J 6 bases; nucleotides not matched to a gene: 8.

The genes are TRBV12-3 or TRBV12-4 and TRBJ2-7, with TRBD1 matching over 7 bases. The CDR3 is 14 amino acids. After removal of 5 bases from V and 3 bases from J, the junction contained 7 bases not matched to a gene. CDR3 in DNA: TGTGCCAGCAGTAAAGGGGGCCAGTACTACGAGCAGTACTTC. Translated: CASSKGGQYYEQYF.

The sample holds many counts of this clonotype. The chain is built from TRBV6-5 and TRBJ2-5; 7 nucleotides align to TRBD1. Germline-derived CDR1 and CDR2 are MNHEY and SVGAGI. J was trimmed by 4 bases and V by 6 bases; bases with no gene match: 8. This CDR3 region has 14 residues. CDR3 nucleotide sequence: TGTGCCAGCAGCTATAACAGGGGTCCAGAGACCCAGTACTTC. Its translation is CASSYNRGPETQYF.

This clonotype was seen repeatedly, ten times or more. The chain's CDR3 is CASSQDRWTGENIQYF. CDR3 sequence (DNA): TGCGCCAGCAGCCAAGATCGGTGGACAGGGGAAAACATTCAGTACTTC. V is TRBV4-1 and J is TRBJ2-4; 9 nucleotides align to TRBD1. Germline values: CDR1 MGHRA, CDR2 YSYEKL. V dropped 0 bases and J dropped 5; count of bases not matched to a gene: 5. The CDR3 extends over 16 amino acids.

This clonotype was counted only a few times. The chain has TRBV4-1 and TRBJ1-1; D remains ambiguous. V was trimmed by 1 base and J by 5 bases, leaving 8 bases between them. Germline V gene sequence: CDR1 MGHRA, CDR2 YSYEKL. The CDR3 has 13 residues. CDR3 sequence (DNA): TGCGCCAGCAGCCAAGTGGTGGCGACTGAAGCTTTCTTT. It is translated as CASSQVVATEAFF.

In its sample, this clonotype was seen many times. The V gene is TRBV9, the J gene TRBJ2-7; D not certain. The CDR3 totals 14 residues. Germline V gene sequence: CDR1 SGDLS, CDR2 YYNGEE. Trimming took 0 bases from V and 2 from J, leaving 9 bases between them. CDR3 sequence (DNA): TGTGCCAGCAGCGTAGGTGGGTCGACCTACGAGCAGTACTTC. Translated: CASSVGGSTYEQYF.

This sequence joins TRBV15 and TRBJ2-5; 7 bases are shared with TRBD2. With 0 bases clipped from V and 3 bases from J, the junction kept 4 bases outside the gene matches. Germline lookup yields CDR1 LNHNV and CDR2 YYDKDF (reference sequence). The CDR3 consists of 15 residues. The CDR3 region has the DNA TGTGCCACCAGCAGAGATCCGGGGGGAGAAGAGACCCAGTACTTC. Translating it yields CATSRDPGGEETQYF.